This TCR beta chain originates from a study of T cells in Graves' hyperthyroidism and ophthalmopathy. The source material, RNA transcripts, was used to amplify TCR beta CDR3 regions. The primer set for the first-round RT-PCR of the TCR CDR3 was HTBI. Each CDR3 protein gets one entry after TCRdb re-called the multiplex PCR reads with MiXCR. This table holds 550,000 to 600,000 distinct CDR3 sequences, 14% found once. The CDR3 sequence is 14 residues long. Trimming stripped 5 bases from V and 2 bases from J, with 12 bases between. CDR1 SEHNR and CDR2 FQNEAQ come from the germline V gene (reference sequence). The study, taken as a whole, reports: The model predicted ophthalmopathy a median around six months before onset.

Ophthalmopathy cases scored 3 or more on the Clinical Activity Score and 4 or more on NOSPECS grade, with duration below 3 months. Clinical symptoms, serum thyroxine, TRAb, thyroid ultrasound and orbital computed tomography established diagnosis. In this sample, this clonotype turned up many times. Its specificity is not known. Material for sequencing was blood. V usage is TRBV7-9 and J usage is TRBJ1-1; no clear D gene. The receptor was derived from a young woman with Graves' ophthalmopathy. CDR3 sequence reads: CASSPSGGNTEAFF. The CDR3 coding sequence is TGTGCCAGCAGCCCTAGCGGCGGAAACACTGAAGCTTTCTTT.